This T cell receptor beta chain was found in a study of blood T cells in healthy people across ages. A second about 7 to 11 cycle PCR used barcoded and J-beta primers. TCRdb reprocessed the 5' RACE reads with MiXCR, giving one entry per CDR3 protein. Of over 1,500,000 distinct CDR3 sequences in the sample, roughly 52% were seen once. This receptor was identified in a middle-aged woman in good health. Sequencing input: blood.

This CDR3 reads CATSRGTGIYGYTF. CDR3 DNA: TGTGCCACCAGCAGAGGAACCGGGATCTATGGCTACACCTTC. J is TRBJ1-2 and V is TRBV15, with D uncertain. The CDR3 has 14 amino acids. V was pared by 1 base and J by 4 bases, with 10 bases between. Germline-derived CDR1 and CDR2 are LNHNV and YYDKDF (reference sequence).